These T cell receptor beta chains were read from a single sample in a study of tumor-infiltrating lymphocytes in primary liver carcinoma. TCRdb independently ran MiXCR on the multiplex PCR reads; one entry per CDR3 protein. The sample lists just over 300,000 distinct CDR3 sequences; almost 60% were seen once. Sequencing input: peripheral blood. The origin of the receptors is a woman aged 25 to 39 with primary liver carcinoma and hepatitis B virus infection. The CDR3 runs from the conserved cysteine through the conserved F or W. Each record gives: V gene, D gene, CDR3 length, clone size, J gene, CDR3 DNA, CDR3 protein. A D gene is named only where the DNA matches it firmly. Clone size appears in some rows only: once, few, many, or a class for an expanded clone.

TRBV28	NA	14	NA	TRBJ2-3	TGTGCCAGCATGGCAAGTATTGATTCAGATACGCAGTATTTT	CASMASIDSDTQYF
TRBV6-9	TRBD2	18	few	TRBJ2-1	TGTGCCAGCAGTCTTTTACCTCCGGGACTAGCGGGCCTGGGGGAGCAGTTCTTC	CASSLLPPGLAGLGEQFF
TRBV29-1	NA	16	NA	TRBJ2-1	TGCAGCGTTGATTTCCCTCGGGGGGCGCTCTGCAATGAGCAGTTCTTC	CSVDFPRGALCNEQFF
TRBV11-2	NA	12	NA	TRBJ2-3	TGTGCTAGCAACTACGCGACAGATACGCAGTATTTT	CASNYATDTQYF
TRBV14	NA	12	NA	TRBJ2-1	TGTGTCAGCGCCGGTAGCTACAATGAGCAGTTCTTC	CVSAGSYNEQFF
TRBV5-6	NA	14	NA	TRBJ2-2	TGTGCCAGCAGCTTGATAGACATCATCGGGGTGCTGTTTTTT	CASSLIDIIGVLFF
TRBV11-2	NA	14	NA	TRBJ2-7	TGTGCCAGCGGCTTAGATACAGTTAGCTACGAGCGGTACTTC	CASGLDTVSYERYF
TRBV7-3	TRBD2	15	once	TRBJ2-3	TGTGCCAGCAGCTGGGGACTAGCGAGCACAGATACGCAGTATTTT	CASSWGLASTDTQYF
TRBV28	NA	14	few	TRBJ2-1	TGTGCCAGCACTTCTGAACCCTCCTACAATGAGCAGTTCTTC	CASTSEPSYNEQFF
TRBV4-2	NA	14	NA	TRBJ1-2	TGTGCCAGCAGCCAGGGCGGGGGGATCTATGGCTACACCTTC	CASSQGGGIYGYTF
TRBV29-1	TRBD1	14	NA	TRBJ2-2	TGCAGCGTCAAGAGGGGGCGCGGCACCGGGGAGCTGTTTTTT	CSVKRGRGTGELFF
TRBV4-3	NA	18	NA	TRBJ2-7	TGCGCCAGCGGCCAACCCCTGATAGGGCAGGGCTTGGCATACGAGCAGTACTTC	CASGQPLIGQGLAYEQYF
TRBV30	TRBD1	14	NA	TRBJ2-5	TGTGCCTGGAGTTCCCTCAGACAGGGCAAGACCCAGTACTTC	CAWSSLRQGKTQYF
TRBV4-2	TRBD2	13	many	TRBJ2-3	TGTGCCAGCAGCCAAGGACTAGCGGATACGCAGTATTTT	CASSQGLADTQYF
TRBV11-2	TRBD2	19	many	TRBJ2-3	TGTGCCAGCAGCCGGAGACTAGCGGGAGGACCAGTCGTCACAGATACGCAGTATTTT	CASSRRLAGGPVVTDTQYF
TRBV11-2	NA	13	many	TRBJ2-2	TGTGCCAGCAGCTTAGATCTGAACGGGGAGCTGTTTTTT	CASSLDLNGELFF
TRBV4-3	NA	15	NA	TRBJ2-1	TGCGCCAACAGCCAAGCCCACAGCTCCTACAATGAGCAGTTCTTC	CANSQAHSSYNEQFF
TRBV12-3/TRBV12-4	TRBD2	13	NA	TRBJ2-7	TGTGACAGCAGTCCCGGGAGGGTTTCGGTGAGGAACTTC	CDSSPGRVSVRNF
TRBV5-1	NA	14	NA	TRBJ2-2	TGCGCCAGCAGCTTGGAGGGGATAGCCGGGGAGCTGTTTTTT	CASSLEGIAGELFF
TRBV5-4	NA	15	NA	TRBJ2-5	TGTGCCAGCAGCTTGTCTAGCAGGGGCCAAGAGACCCAGTACTTC	CASSLSSRGQETQYF
TRBV11-2	TRBD1	12	many	TRBJ2-7	TGTGCCAGCAGCAAAACAGGGGTCGAGCAGTACTTC	CASSKTGVEQYF
TRBV4-2	TRBD2	15	many	TRBJ2-1	TGTGCCAGCAGCCCCATAGCGGGCGCTTCCAATGAGCAGTTCTTC	CASSPIAGASNEQFF
TRBV30	TRBD1	13	NA	TRBJ2-7	TGTGCCTGGAGTCAGGGGGCGGTGGTCGAGCAGTACTTC	CAWSQGAVVEQYF
TRBV29-1	NA	14	NA	TRBJ2-3	TGCAGTGCAGGGGTCATCTCTAGCACAGATACGCAGTATTTT	CSAGVISSTDTQYF